The clone carrying this T cell receptor beta chain was seen repeatedly, ten times or more. Antigen specificity is unknown. The entry originates in a study of neurological immune-mediated disorders. General study findings and limits: The multiple sclerosis repertoire cluster had no clinical or MRI correlate. Subjects shared no identical expanded-clone CDR3 amino acid sequences, suggesting private TCR-beta repertoires in all groups.

The CDR3 spans 14 residues. CDR1 is SGHDT and CDR2 is YYEEEE in the germline V gene. J was trimmed by 5 bases and V by 3 bases; bases with no gene match: 7. The cDNA was generated by 5'RACE with 10-nucleotide random UMIs. Every sequencing run drew on 15-18 subjects and yielded over 170 million TCR-beta sequences. TCRdb called the 5' RACE reads again in MiXCR, with one record for every CDR3 protein. The table includes 50,000 to 60,000 distinct CDR3 sequences, just under 4% detected once. Material for sequencing was CD4+ T cells from blood. The chain couples TRBV5-6 to TRBJ1-1; 7 bases match TRBD1. The TCR originated in a woman between 35 and 50 years old with multiple sclerosis. CDR3 loop: CASSWEGAKTEAFF. As DNA, the CDR3 is TGTGCCAGCAGCTGGGAGGGGGCAAAGACTGAAGCTTTCTTT.